The 20 T cell receptor beta chains presented below share a single source sample, sequenced in a study of T cell repertoires in cytomegalovirus infection (dated by TCRdb to the late 2010s). The data were produced on an Illumina HiSeq 1500. TCRdb handled the public reads itself, with Q25 trimming in fastp and clone calling in MiXCR, and kept productive beta chains. One record per CDR3 amino acid sequence lists the most common genes and DNA. Present in this sample are approximately 500,000 distinct CDR3 sequences, around 27% of which were seen just once. The leading ten clones occupy roughly 13% of the sample. The sequenced sample was PBMCs. These TCRs come from a human donor in good health (CMV status not recorded). Some clones in this sample may be carry-over from other donors' samples.

V is TRBV5-4 and J is TRBJ1-3; D gene unclear. The V gene's germline CDR1 is SGHNT and CDR2 YYREEE (reference sequence). This CDR3 has 16 residues. Between the trimmed V and J ends, which lost 0 bases and 0 bases, there was a span of 10 bases. For the CDR3, the DNA is TGTGCCAGCAGCTTGGTCAACGATGTCTCTGGAAACACCATATATTTT. Protein: CASSLVNDVSGNTIYF.

Only a few counts were recorded for this clonotype. The rearrangement uses TRBV19 and TRBJ1-2; 10 positions match TRBD1. Germline V lookup: CDR1 LNHDA, CDR2 SQIVND (reference sequence). The CDR3 is made up of 14 amino acids. The J segment lost 5 bases and the V segment lost 5 bases, leaving 5 bases of the junction unmatched. The CDR3 spells CASSDPGQGYGYTF. The CDR3 coding sequence is TGTGCCAGTAGTGATCCGGGACAGGGGTATGGCTACACCTTC.

This clonotype was seen many times. The chain employs TRBV12-3 or TRBV12-4 and TRBJ2-1; no firm D call. V gave up 1 base and J gave up 10 bases, with 8 bases separating them. The CDR3 is 12 amino acids. The CDR3 DNA reads as TGTGCCAGCAGTTTAGGACTTGCAGAGCAGTTCTTC. Translating gives CASSLGLAEQFF.

There are a few counts of this clonotype. The CDR3 coding sequence is TGTGCCAGCAGCTCCGCCGGGGATAAGCCCCAGCATTTT. This gives the protein CASSSAGDKPQHF. The chain combines TRBV7-9 with TRBJ1-5; D uncertain. V shed 4 bases and J shed 8 bases, with 12 bases lying between them. Germline CDR1 reads SEHNR; CDR2 reads FQNEAQ (reference sequence). CDR3 length equals 13 residues.

This clonotype was seen a single time. V and J are TRBV11-2 and TRBJ2-5, with 8 positions matching TRBD2. There are 14 residues in the CDR3. The germline V gene encodes CDR1 SGHAT and CDR2 FQNNGV. With 4 bases clipped from V and 5 bases from J, the junction kept 6 bases outside the gene matches. The CDR3 DNA reads TGTGCCAGCAGCTCCGAGGGGACTAGGGAGACCCAGTACTTC. Translation: CASSSEGTRETQYF.

V and J are TRBV2 and TRBJ2-5; D may be TRBD1 (6 bases). Between the trimmed V and J ends, which lost 8 bases and 0 bases, there was a span of 13 bases. The CDR3 is made up of 14 amino acids. Germline CDR1 reads SNHLY; CDR2 reads FYNNEI. As DNA, the CDR3 is TGTGCCAGCGGGAGCGGACAGAACCAAGAGACCCAGTACTTC. Encoded protein: CASGSGQNQETQYF.

This clonotype was picked up a small number of times. The chain employs TRBV14 and TRBJ2-2, with D unclear. Trimming removed 1 base from V and 1 base from J, with 13 bases in between. The length of the CDR3 is 17 residues. CDR1 and CDR2 from the germline V gene are SGHDN and FVKESK. CDR3 nucleotides: TGTGCCAGCAGCCAAGTCAACGAAGCCTTGAACACCGGGGAGCTGTTTTTT. The encoded protein is CASSQVNEALNTGELFF.

This clonotype was seen ten or more times. The rearrangement links TRBV7-2 to TRBJ1-6; TRBD1 is a possible D gene (5 bases). V shed 1 base and J shed 8 bases, with 12 bases lying between them. There are 15 residues in the CDR3. CDR1 SGHTA and CDR2 FQGNSA come from the germline V gene. CDR3 region: CASSLGGRADSPLHF. In nucleotides, the CDR3 is TGTGCCAGCAGCTTAGGTGGCAGGGCGGATTCACCCCTCCACTTT.

J is TRBJ1-4 and V is TRBV28, with 10 bases fitting TRBD1. Germline V gene data show CDR1 as MDHEN and CDR2 as SYDVKM. The J segment lost 4 bases and the V segment lost 5 bases, leaving 4 bases of the junction unmatched. The CDR3 consists of 15 residues. The chain's CDR3 is CASSPGQGLNEKLFF. CDR3 in DNA: TGTGCCAGCAGTCCGGGACAGGGGCTTAATGAAAAACTGTTTTTT.

The J gene is TRBJ1-2, the V gene TRBV10-2; D is unresolved. The V and J ends lost 6 bases and 5 bases respectively, with 7 bases between them. CDR1 is WSHSY and CDR2 is SAAADI in the germline V gene. This CDR3 is 11 amino acids long. For the CDR3, the DNA is TGCGCCAGCAGGCGAGCTTATGGCTACACCTTC. The encoded protein is CASRRAYGYTF.

This chain uses TRBV9 with TRBJ2-5, with 10 bases aligning to TRBD1. The V gene's germline CDR1 is SGDLS and CDR2 YYNGEE. This CDR3 is 19 amino acids long. Unmatched junction bases numbered 16, after V lost 3 bases and J lost 2 bases. The CDR3 reads CASSAGPGQGRGSQETQYF. CDR3 sequence (DNA): TGTGCCAGCAGCGCGGGGCCGGGACAGGGGAGGGGGTCTCAAGAGACCCAGTACTTC.

The chain carries TRBV19 and TRBJ1-1; no firm D call. This CDR3 has 13 amino acids. Germline V lookup: CDR1 LNHDA, CDR2 SQIVND (reference sequence). V lost 2 bases, J lost 1 base, and 5 bases lay in between. CDR3 bases: TGTGCCAGTAGTATAACCGAGAACACTGAAGCTTTCTTT. Its protein product is CASSITENTEAFF.

The V gene is TRBV7-2, the J gene TRBJ1-5, with no clear D. The germline gives CDR1 SGHTA, CDR2 FQGNSA. The length of the CDR3 is 15 residues. The V end was cut by 2 bases, the J end by 7 bases, with 15 bases between. The CDR3 DNA reads as TGTGCCAGCAGCTTAAAATTATGGGGAAACCAGCCCCAGCATTTT. Its translation is CASSLKLWGNQPQHF.

The chain carries TRBV20-1 and TRBJ2-7; TRBD2 is a possible D gene (5 bases). The germline gives CDR1 DFQATT, CDR2 SNEGSKA (reference sequence). The V end was cut by 0 bases, the J end by 2 bases, with 14 bases between. The CDR3 covers 15 residues. The DNA for the CDR3 is TGCAGTGCTAGAGATGTGGGCGGACTCACCTACGAGCAGTACTTC. It encodes CSARDVGGLTYEQYF.

The chain couples TRBV19 to TRBJ2-3, with no clear D. CDR1 is LNHDA, CDR2 SQIVND, per germline (reference sequence). V was shortened by 7 bases and J by 6 bases, with 11 bases between the two germline ends. The CDR3 length is 12 residues. CDR3 sequence: CASTSYRDTQYF. DNA of the CDR3: TGTGCCAGTACCTCATATAGGGATACGCAGTATTTT.

The J gene is TRBJ2-2, the V gene TRBV20-1; 8 bases are shared with TRBD2. Per germline, CDR1 DFQATT and CDR2 SNEGSKA (reference sequence). The V segment lost 3 bases and the J segment 3 bases; nucleotides outside the gene matches: 3. The CDR3 consists of 14 residues. The CDR3 sequence is CSASSGRDTGELFF. The CDR3 bases are TGCAGTGCTAGCAGCGGGAGAGACACCGGGGAGCTGTTTTTT.

This clonotype was seen more than once but under ten times. The CDR3 spells CASSLGDGTTRNQPQHF. The CDR3 DNA is TGTGCCAGCAGCTTAGGAGATGGGACAACTCGGAATCAGCCCCAGCATTTT. This chain links TRBV7-6 with TRBJ1-5; tentative D call: TRBD1 (6 bases). This CDR3 contains 17 residues. Trimming pared 1 base from V and 4 bases from J, leaving 17 bases between. Germline values: CDR1 SGHVS, CDR2 FNYEAQ.

This clonotype was seen many times. The V and J genes are TRBV7-2 and TRBJ1-1; D gene unclear. From germline, CDR1 is SGHTA and CDR2 FQGNSA. V was cut by 5 bases and J by 1 base, with 8 bases left in between. The CDR3 is made up of 13 amino acids. As DNA, the CDR3 is TGTGCCAGCAGCCACGATAAGAACACTGAAGCTTTCTTT. It yields the protein CASSHDKNTEAFF.

There are a few counts of this clonotype. The gene calls are TRBV7-6 and TRBJ2-7; D is perhaps TRBD2 (6 bases). V was shortened by 5 bases and J by 4 bases, with 15 bases between the two germline ends. The V gene's germline CDR1 is SGHVS and CDR2 FNYEAQ. CDR3 length: 14 residues. The CDR3 sequence: CASSVPGTRYEQYV. CDR3 nucleotide sequence: TGTGCCAGCAGCGTGCCCGGGACTCGTTACGAGCAGTACGTC.

This clonotype has a count of ten or more. The chain has TRBV12-3 or TRBV12-4 and TRBJ2-2; D is uncertain. The V end lost 4 bases, the J end lost 1 base, and 4 bases lay between the germline ends. CDR3 length: 13 residues. The CDR3: CASSSWNTGELFF. CDR3 in DNA: TGTGCCAGCAGTTCCTGGAACACCGGGGAGCTGTTTTTT.